What follows is one T cell receptor beta chain and its context. The antigen remains unidentified. This record comes from a study of T cell repertoires in cytomegalovirus infection. Study-level background: TCR beta signatures that were public indicated CMV infection and matching HLA type.

One entry per CDR3 protein results from TCRdb running MiXCR on the reads. Altogether around 270,000 distinct CDR3 sequences are present, approximately 9.2% being singletons, with the ten largest covering about 15%. Germline values: CDR1 DFQATT, CDR2 SNEGSKA (reference sequence). The CDR3 consists of 13 residues. V was trimmed by 1 base and J by 6 bases, leaving 10 bases between them. Study-wide results and caveats: Carriers of CMV and the relevant HLA type were discriminated by public TCR beta frequency. Ex vivo responses were dominated by HLA-C-restricted CMV-specific TCR beta clonotypes.

Sequencing used PBMCs. This sequence was found in a human donor in good health (CMV status not recorded). Some clones in this sample may be carry-over from other donors' samples. The chain joins TRBV20-1 to TRBJ1-5; D is possibly TRBD1 (6 bases). The CDR3 DNA reads TGCAGTGCTAGAGGCCTAGGGGGTCAGCCCCAGCATTTT. Encoded protein: CSARGLGGQPQHF.